This section outlines one T cell receptor (beta chain) sequence together with its context. Both TCR beta VDJ combination and CDR3 sequence profiling were carried out. Genomic DNA was the template for this profiling. TCRdb itself ran the reads through MiXCR, one entry per CDR3 protein. The sample yields approximately 190,000 distinct CDR3 sequences, 40% to 50% seen once. The CDR3 spans 15 residues. The V end was cut by 4 bases, the J end by 2 bases, with 15 bases between. Germline V CDR1 and CDR2: SEHNR, FQNEAQ (reference sequence). This specimen comes from a study of CD8+CD57+ T cells in acquired aplastic anemia. CD8+CD57+ cell expansion had been shown by flow cytometry in patients chosen for sequencing.

This chain links TRBV7-9 with TRBJ2-7; no clear D gene. The receptor comes from a human donor with aplastic anemia. The material sequenced was sorted CD4+, CD8+, or CD8+CD57+ T cells (not recorded which) from PBMCs. The CDR3 coding sequence is TGTGCCAGCAGCTACCTGGGAATGGGTACCTACGAGCAGTACTTC. Amino acid sequence: CASSYLGMGTYEQYF.